This T cell receptor beta chain was sequenced for a study of OX40 agonist ivuxolimab in advanced cancers. The germline CDR1 and CDR2 sequences are SEHNR and FQNEAQ (reference sequence). J lost 9 bases, V lost 4 bases, and 3 bases had no gene match. The CDR3 runs 14 residues. Generated by immunoSEQ multiplex PCR, the TCRdb table keeps only in-frame clones and is missing some. Here the sample spans 45,000 to 65,000 clones, roughly four fifths being singletons. The rearrangement links TRBV7-9 to TRBJ1-6, with TRBD1 matching 10 bases. This specimen was CD4+ or CD8+ T cells sorted from blood, taken in a trial of the OX40 agonist ivuxolimab. The receptor comes from an adult with an advanced solid tumor such as melanoma, head and neck, liver or kidney cancer. This CDR3 is CASSSDRGLSPLHF. CDR3 sequence (DNA): TGTGCCAGCAGCTCCGACAGGGGGCTTTCACCCCTCCACTTT.